This T cell receptor (beta chain) was sequenced during a study of blood T cell repertoires in COVID-19. The authors' processing: Amplification of reference gene primers was used by the study to estimate nucleated cell counts. Sequencing was performed with immunoSEQ multiplex PCR; in TCRdb, only in-frame clones are kept and a portion is missing. V and J calls and clone size are as listed in that table; D and trimming were resolved from the DNA. The repertoire holds 95,000 to 120,000 clones, with roughly 84% as singletons. Trimming took 5 bases from V and 7 from J, leaving 9 bases between them. The CDR3 consists of 12 residues.

The chain has TRBV12-3 or TRBV12-4 and TRBJ2-1; unclear D gene. The origin of this receptor is a woman in her forties with acute or convalescent COVID-19. Sequencing input: peripheral blood. The CDR3 loop is CASSPELNEQFF. For the CDR3, the DNA is TGTGCCAGCAGTCCCGAACTAAATGAGCAGTTCTTC.